This T cell receptor beta chain emerged from a study of STAT5B mutations in CD4+ large granular lymphocyte leukemia. Notes on this clone: The antigen remains unidentified.

The CDR3 extends over 14 amino acids. Trimming pared 4 bases from V and 5 bases from J, leaving 14 bases between. Looked up from germline, CDR1 is SGHTA and CDR2 is FQGNSA. The data were produced by immunoSEQ multiplex PCR, yet TCRdb's version contains in-frame clones alone and is incomplete. The data contain 5,000 or so clones, 85% to 90% of them singletons. The study, taken as a whole, reports: The CD4+ versus CD8+ T-LGLL clonality difference may reflect limited sample size.

Depending on availability, patient cells were bead-separated fractions or unselected PBMC. The chain links TRBV7-2 to TRBJ1-1; D is perhaps TRBD1 (5 bases). Sequenced material: PBMCs. The receptor comes from a man aged 40-49 years with CD4+ T-cell large granular lymphocyte leukemia. The CDR3, as DNA: TGTGCCAGCAGCTCGCTCGTGGGGCAAACTGAAGCTTTCTTT. Translated, it gives CASSSLVGQTEAFF.